This TCR beta chain was sequenced in a study of T cell repertoires in cytomegalovirus infection. TCRdb passed the reads through MiXCR, listing each CDR3 protein once. Among some 700,000 distinct CDR3 sequences listed, approximately 40% were seen once. The CDR3 spans 13 residues. V gave up 5 bases and J gave up 3 bases, with 11 bases separating them. Looked up from germline, CDR1 is LNHDA and CDR2 is SQIVND (reference sequence). The sample was PBMCs. The TCR originated in a human donor in good health (CMV status not recorded). Some clones in this sample may be carry-over from other donors' samples. This chain uses TRBV19 with TRBJ2-7; D is possibly TRBD1 (5 bases). The CDR3 reads CASSLRADYEQYF. The DNA of the CDR3 is TGTGCCAGTAGTCTCAGGGCAGACTACGAGCAGTACTTC.